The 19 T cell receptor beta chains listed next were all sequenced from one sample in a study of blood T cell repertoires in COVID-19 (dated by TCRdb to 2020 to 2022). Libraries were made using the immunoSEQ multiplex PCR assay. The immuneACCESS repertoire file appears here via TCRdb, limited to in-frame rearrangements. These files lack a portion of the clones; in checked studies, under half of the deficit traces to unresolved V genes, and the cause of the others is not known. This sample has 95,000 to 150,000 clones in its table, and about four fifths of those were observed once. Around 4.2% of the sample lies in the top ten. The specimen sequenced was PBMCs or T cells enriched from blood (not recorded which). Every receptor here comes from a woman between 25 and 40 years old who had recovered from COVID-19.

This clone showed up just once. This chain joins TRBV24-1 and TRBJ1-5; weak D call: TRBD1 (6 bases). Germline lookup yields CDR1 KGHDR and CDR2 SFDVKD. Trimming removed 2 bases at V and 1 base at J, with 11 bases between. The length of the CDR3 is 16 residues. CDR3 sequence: CATSDSRGSSNQPQHF. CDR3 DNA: TGTGCCACCAGTGATTCCAGGGGCTCAAGCAATCAGCCCCAGCATTTT.

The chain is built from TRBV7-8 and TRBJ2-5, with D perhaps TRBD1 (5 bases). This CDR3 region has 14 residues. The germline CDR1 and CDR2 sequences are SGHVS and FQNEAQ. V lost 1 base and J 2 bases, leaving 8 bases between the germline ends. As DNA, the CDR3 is TGTGCCAGCAGCTTAGAGGCAGGGCAAGAGACCCAGTACTTC. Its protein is CASSLEAGQETQYF.

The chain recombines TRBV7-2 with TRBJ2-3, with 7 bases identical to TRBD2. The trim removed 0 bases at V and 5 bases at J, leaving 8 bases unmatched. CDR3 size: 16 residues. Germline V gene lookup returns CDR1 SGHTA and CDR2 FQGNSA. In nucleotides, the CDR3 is TGTGCCAGCAGCTTAGCGTTCGGCGGGAGTGGAGATACGCAGTATTTT. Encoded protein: CASSLAFGGSGDTQYF. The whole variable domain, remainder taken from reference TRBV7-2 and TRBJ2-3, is GAGVSQSPSNKVTEKGKDVELRCDPISGHTALYWYRQSLGQGLEFLIYFQGNSAPDKSGLPSDRFSAERTGGSVSTLTIQRTQQEDSAVYLCASSLAFGGSGDTQYFGPGTRLTVL.

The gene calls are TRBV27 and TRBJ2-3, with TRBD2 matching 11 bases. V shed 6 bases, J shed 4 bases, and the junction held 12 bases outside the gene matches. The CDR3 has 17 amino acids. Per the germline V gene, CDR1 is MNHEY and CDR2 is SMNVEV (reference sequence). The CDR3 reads CASSRRALAGGPDTQYF. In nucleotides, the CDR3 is TGTGCCAGCAGCCGTCGGGCGCTAGCGGGAGGCCCAGATACGCAGTATTTT.

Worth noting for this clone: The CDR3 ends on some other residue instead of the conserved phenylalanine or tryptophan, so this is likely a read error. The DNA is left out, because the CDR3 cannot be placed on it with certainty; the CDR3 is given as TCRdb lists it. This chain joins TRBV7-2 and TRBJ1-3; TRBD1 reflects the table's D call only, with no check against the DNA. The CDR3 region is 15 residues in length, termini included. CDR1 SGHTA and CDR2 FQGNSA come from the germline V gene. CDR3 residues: CASSPTGRAGNTINY.

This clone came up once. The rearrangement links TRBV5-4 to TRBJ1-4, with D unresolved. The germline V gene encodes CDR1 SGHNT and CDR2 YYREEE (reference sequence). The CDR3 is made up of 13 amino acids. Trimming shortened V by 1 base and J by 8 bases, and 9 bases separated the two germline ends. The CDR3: CASSLSMSEKLFF. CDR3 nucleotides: TGTGCCAGCAGCTTGTCTATGTCCGAAAAACTGTTTTTT.

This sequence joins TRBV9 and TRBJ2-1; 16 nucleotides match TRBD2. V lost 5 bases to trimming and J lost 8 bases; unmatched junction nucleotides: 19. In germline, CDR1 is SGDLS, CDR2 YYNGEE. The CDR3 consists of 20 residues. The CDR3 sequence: CASSATGTSGRAEVSDEQFF. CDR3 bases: TGTGCCAGCAGTGCAACCGGGACTAGCGGGAGGGCCGAAGTGTCGGATGAGCAGTTCTTC. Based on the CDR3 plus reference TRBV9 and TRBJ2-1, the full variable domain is DSGVTQTPKHLITATGQRVTLRCSPRSGDLSVYWYQQSLDQGLQFLIQYYNGEERAKGNILERFSAQQFPDLHSELNLSSLELGDSALYFCASSATGTSGRAEVSDEQFFGPGTRLTVL.

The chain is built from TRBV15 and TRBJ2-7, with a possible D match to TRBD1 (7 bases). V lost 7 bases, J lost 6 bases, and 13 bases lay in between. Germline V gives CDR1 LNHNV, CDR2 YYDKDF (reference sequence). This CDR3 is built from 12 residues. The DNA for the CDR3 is TGTGCCACCACTGCAGGGGGAGGCGAGCAGTACTTC. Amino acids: CATTAGGGEQYF.

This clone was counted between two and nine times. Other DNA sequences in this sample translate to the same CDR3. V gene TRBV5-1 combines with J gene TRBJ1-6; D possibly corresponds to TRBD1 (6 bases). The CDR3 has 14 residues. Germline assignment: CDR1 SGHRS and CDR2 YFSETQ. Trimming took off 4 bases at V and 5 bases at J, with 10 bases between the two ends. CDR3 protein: CASSLSGDNSPLHF. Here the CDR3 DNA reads TGCGCCAGCAGCCTCTCAGGGGATAATTCACCCCTCCACTTT.

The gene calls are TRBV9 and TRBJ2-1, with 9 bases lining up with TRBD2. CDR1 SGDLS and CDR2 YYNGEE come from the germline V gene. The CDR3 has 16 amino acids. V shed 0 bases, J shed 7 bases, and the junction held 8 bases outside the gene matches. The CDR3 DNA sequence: TGTGCCAGCAGCGTAGGTCCTAGCGGGATTAGGAATGAGCAGTTCTTC. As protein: CASSVGPSGIRNEQFF.

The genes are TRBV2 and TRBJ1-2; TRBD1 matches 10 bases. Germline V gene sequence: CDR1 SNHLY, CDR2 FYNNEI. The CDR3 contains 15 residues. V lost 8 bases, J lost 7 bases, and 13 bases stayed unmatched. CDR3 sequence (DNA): TGTGCCAGCTTAGGTTCGAGACAGGGGGCTTCTGGCTACACCTTC. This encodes CASLGSRQGASGYTF.

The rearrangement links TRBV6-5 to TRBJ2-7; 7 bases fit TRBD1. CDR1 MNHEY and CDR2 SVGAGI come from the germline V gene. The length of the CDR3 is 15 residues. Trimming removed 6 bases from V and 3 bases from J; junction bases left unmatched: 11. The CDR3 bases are TGTGCCAGCAGGCGGATCACAGGGGCCAGCTACGAGCAGTACTTC. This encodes CASRRITGASYEQYF.

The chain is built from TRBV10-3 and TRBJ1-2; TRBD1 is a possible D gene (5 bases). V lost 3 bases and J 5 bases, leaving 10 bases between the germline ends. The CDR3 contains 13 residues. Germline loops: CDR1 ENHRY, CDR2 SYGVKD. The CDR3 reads CAISDAGTYGYTF. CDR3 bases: TGTGCCATCAGTGACGCGGGGACTTATGGCTACACCTTC.

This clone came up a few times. DNA for the CDR3: TGTGCCAGTAGGGTAGTCGGACAGATCTATGGCTACACCTTC. This encodes CASRVVGQIYGYTF. The chain uses TRBV19 and TRBJ1-2, with a tentative D call TRBD1 (6 bases). Germline CDR1 reads LNHDA; CDR2 reads SQIVND (reference sequence). V was cut by 6 bases and J by 4 bases, with 15 bases left in between. There are 14 residues in the CDR3.

The CDR3 region is CASSAISRRPRYNEQFF. CDR3 coding DNA: TGTGCCAGCAGCGCCATTAGTAGGCGGCCCCGCTACAATGAGCAGTTCTTC. This chain links TRBV11-2 with TRBJ2-1, with D unresolved. There are 17 residues in the CDR3. The ends were cut back, 5 bases at V and 3 bases at J, with 20 bases in the middle. CDR1 SGHAT and CDR2 FQNNGV come from the germline V gene.

CDR3 DNA: TGTGCCAGCAGCTTGGTAGGCAGGGATCAGGCCTACACCTTC. Protein: CASSLVGRDQAYTF. The chain uses TRBV5-6 and TRBJ1-2; a possible D gene is TRBD1 (5 bases). V lost 0 bases to trimming and J lost 10 bases, with 16 bases between them. The CDR3 is made up of 14 amino acids. Per germline, CDR1 SGHDT and CDR2 YYEEEE. Drawing the rest from reference TRBV5-6 and TRBJ1-2, the complete variable domain is DAGVTQSPTHLIKTRGQQVTLRCSPKSGHDTVSWYQQALGQGPQFIFQYYEEEERQRGNFPDRFSGHQFPNYSSELNVNALLLGDSALYLCASSLVGRDQAYTFGSGTRLTVV.

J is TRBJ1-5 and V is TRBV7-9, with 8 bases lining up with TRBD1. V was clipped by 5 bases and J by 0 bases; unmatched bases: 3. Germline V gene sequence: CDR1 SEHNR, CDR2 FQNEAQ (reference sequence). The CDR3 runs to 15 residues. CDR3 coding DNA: TGTGCCAGCAGCACAGGGGGAACTAGCAATCAGCCCCAGCATTTT. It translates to CASSTGGTSNQPQHF.

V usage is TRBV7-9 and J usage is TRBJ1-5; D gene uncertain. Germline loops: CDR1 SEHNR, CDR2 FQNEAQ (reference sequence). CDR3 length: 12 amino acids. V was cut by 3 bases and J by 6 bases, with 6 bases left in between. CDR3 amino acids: CASSFESQPQHF. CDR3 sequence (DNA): TGTGCCAGCAGCTTCGAGTCTCAGCCCCAGCATTTT.

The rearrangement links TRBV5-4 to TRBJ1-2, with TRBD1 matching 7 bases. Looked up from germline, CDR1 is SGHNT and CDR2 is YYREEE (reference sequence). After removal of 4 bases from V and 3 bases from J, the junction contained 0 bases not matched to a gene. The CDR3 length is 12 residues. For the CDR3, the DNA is TGTGCCAGCAGCGGGACAGACTATGGCTACACCTTC. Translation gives CASSGTDYGYTF.